Sequencing of this TCR beta chain was carried out in a study of blood T cell repertoires in COVID-19. This clone was observed a few times. Assay: immunoSEQ multiplex PCR; the TCRdb copy retains only in-frame clones and omits some. The data hold fewer than 200,000 clones, with approximately 84% observed a single time. The sequence came from a human donor with acute COVID-19. The donor label of this sample is uncertain. The sample comprised PBMCs or T cells enriched from blood (not recorded which).

The CDR3 DNA reads TGTGCCAGCAGTTTATCAACGAACAGGGCCTACGAGCAGTACTTC. It encodes CASSLSTNRAYEQYF. V usage is TRBV27 and J usage is TRBJ2-7, with D perhaps TRBD1 (6 bases). In germline, CDR1 is MNHEY, CDR2 SMNVEV (reference sequence). CDR3 length: 15 residues. V gave up 0 bases and J gave up 2 bases, with 11 bases separating them.